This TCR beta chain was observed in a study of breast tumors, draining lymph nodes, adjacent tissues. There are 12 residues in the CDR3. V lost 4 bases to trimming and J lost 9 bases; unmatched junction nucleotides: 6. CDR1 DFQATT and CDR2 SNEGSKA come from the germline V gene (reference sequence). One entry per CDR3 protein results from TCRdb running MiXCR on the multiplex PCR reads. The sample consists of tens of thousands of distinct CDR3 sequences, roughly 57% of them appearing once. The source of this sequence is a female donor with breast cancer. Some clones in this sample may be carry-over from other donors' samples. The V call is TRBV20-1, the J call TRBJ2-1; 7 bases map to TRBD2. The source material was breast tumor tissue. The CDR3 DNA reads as TGCAGTGCTACGGCTAGCGGCCGTGAGCAGTTCTTC. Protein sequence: CSATASGREQFF.